This record covers a single TCR beta chain. The entry originates in a study of shared T cell receptors in the human thymus. From germline, CDR1 is MGHRA and CDR2 YSYEKL. Trimming at V came to 0 bases and at J to 0 bases, leaving 3 bases not matched to a gene. The CDR3 totals 17 residues. Some clones are missing from TCRdb's copy, which holds only in-frame ones; the method was immunoSEQ multiplex PCR. This sample has about 660,000 clones, with around nine tenths found just once. The same sample was also used in a study of human thymus T cells. Per that paper: Resections from corrective heart surgery supplied the thymus tissue. Among thymic and blood repertoires, usage of V and J genes appeared biased.

The material sequenced was thymocytes. The chain couples TRBV4-1 to TRBJ2-1, with 9 nucleotides matching TRBD2. The TCR originated in a boy younger than two with a congenital heart defect. The CDR3 bases are TGCGCCAGCAGCCAAGATAAGGGACTAGCCTCCTACAATGAGCAGTTCTTC. Amino acid sequence: CASSQDKGLASYNEQFF.